The clone carrying this TCR beta chain was observed a single time. The antigen is not known. This CDR3 has 11 residues. Germline CDR1 GTSNPN, CDR2 SVGIG (reference sequence). The V gene lost 2 bases and the J gene lost 6 bases, with 7 bases spanning the gap. Single viable CD3+CD4+CD8-CD45RO+ cells were sorted as the memory CD4+ T cells. Serostatus was set by detecting CMV pp150, pp28, p38, p52 IgG. Study processing details: Out-of-frame sequences were removed, leaving a few million distinct TCRbeta sequences. Data came from immunoSEQ multiplex PCR; TCRdb stores just in-frame clones and leaves some out. V and J calls and clone size are those listed in that table; D and trimming were worked out from the DNA. The sample includes about 52,000 clones, about 86% of them seen just once. The data stem from a study of memory CD4+ T cells and cytomegalovirus serostatus. Study-wide context: Healthy Belgian adult donors included fewer than 10 CMV-positive and 24 CMV-negative people.

Study-level points and caveats: About 40% of the roughly 150 known CMV-associated TCRbeta sequences appeared in CD4+ memory.

The sequencing sample was made of memory CD4+ T cells from blood. V and J are TRBV30 and TRBJ1-2; D remains unclear. This receptor was taken from an adult in good health and CMV-seropositive. The CDR3: CAWSPTNGYTF. The DNA for the CDR3 is TGTGCCTGGAGTCCCACGAATGGCTACACCTTC.